This T cell receptor beta chain was recorded in a study of cytomegalovirus exposure and HLA in healthy donors. This CDR3 region has 14 residues. V was trimmed by 9 bases and J by 0 bases, leaving 14 bases between them. The germline CDR1 and CDR2 sequences are SNHLY and FYNNEI. This PCR relied on a set of 60 Vbeta primers and 13 Jbeta primers. Generated by immunoSEQ multiplex PCR, the TCRdb table keeps only in-frame clones and is missing some. The sample has some 150,000 clones, around 85% seen once. Study-level results: For presence/absence analyses, sequencing depth was assumed to be roughly uniform across donors.

In regard to this clone: Its antigen is as yet unknown.

Sequencing used PBMCs. The receptor was derived from a young woman in good health and CMV-seronegative. The rearrangement uses TRBV2 and TRBJ2-5; D uncertain. CDR3 protein: CASSKERNQETQYF. The CDR3 coding sequence is TGTGCCAGTAGCAAGGAACGGAACCAAGAGACCCAGTACTTC.